This entry lists 9 T cell receptor beta chains sequenced from one sample in a study of spatial heterogeneity in lung cancer. Their antigens are not known. One entry per CDR3 protein, called by TCRdb with MiXCR from the 5' RACE reads. The data show roughly 8,000 distinct CDR3 sequences, about 8% seen once. Time point specified: sample taken at primary tumor resection. Study results and caveats: For expanded intratumoral alpha and beta TCRs, counts tracked tumor mutation counts.

This sample comprised lung tumor tissue, obtained at surgery. Source of these receptors: a male donor with early-stage non-small cell lung cancer.

The chain carries TRBV14 and TRBJ2-6, with D maybe TRBD1 (6 bases). V was pared by 3 bases and J by 0 bases, with 12 bases between. Germline V gene lookup returns CDR1 SGHDN and CDR2 FVKESK. This CDR3 is 17 amino acids long. The CDR3 spells CASSHLRDISGANVLTF. In DNA, the CDR3 is TGTGCCAGCAGCCACCTCCGGGACATCTCTGGGGCCAACGTCCTGACTTTC.

This clonotype is labeled medium-sized. The J gene is TRBJ2-6, the V gene TRBV27; 7 bases map to TRBD1. Looked up from germline, CDR1 is MNHEY and CDR2 is SMNVEV (reference sequence). The CDR3 consists of 15 residues. Trimming cost V 3 bases and J 6 bases; bases outside gene matches: 5. CDR3 coding DNA: TGTGCCAGCAGTTTTAGGACAGGAATGGCCAACGTCCTGACTTTC. Its translation is CASSFRTGMANVLTF.

This clonotype was seen at least ten times. The rearrangement uses TRBV18 and TRBJ2-7, with D possibly matching TRBD2 (5 bases). Per the germline V gene, CDR1 is KGHSH and CDR2 is LQKENI. The CDR3 covers 12 residues. With 4 bases removed from V and 5 bases from J, the gap between germline ends came to 9 bases. The CDR3 loop reads CASSLGVHEQYF. CDR3 nucleotides: TGTGCCAGCTCACTCGGGGTCCACGAGCAGTACTTC.

This clonotype has at least ten counts. The chain recombines TRBV12-3 or TRBV12-4 with TRBJ1-2; tentatively, D is TRBD1 (6 bases). V dropped 6 bases and J dropped 5 bases, with 13 bases sitting between them. The CDR3 loop spans 13 amino acids. CDR3 protein: CASSQGQRYGYTF. The CDR3 DNA reads as TGTGCCAGCAGCCAGGGACAAAGATATGGCTACACCTTC.

This clonotype was recorded at least ten times. V is TRBV13 and J is TRBJ1-5; D unresolved. The germline CDR1 and CDR2 sequences are PRHDT and FYEKMQ (reference sequence). V lost 5 bases to trimming and J lost 4 bases, with 6 bases between them. The CDR3 runs 12 residues. The CDR3 DNA sequence: TGTGCCAGCAGCCATGGAAATCAGCCCCAGCATTTT. Encoded protein: CASSHGNQPQHF. The full variable domain, its missing parts supplied by reference TRBV13 and TRBJ1-5, is AAGVIQSPRHLIKEKRETATLKCYPIPRHDTVYWYQQGPGQDPQFLISFYEKMQSDKGSIPDRFSAQQFSDYHSELNMSSLELGDSALYFCASSHGNQPQHFGDGTRLSIL.

This clonotype is medium-sized within its sample. V gene TRBV6-1 combines with J gene TRBJ1-2; TRBD1 matches 7 bases. The CDR3 length is 13 residues. Germline V gene sequence: CDR1 MNHNS, CDR2 SASEGT. V lost 6 bases to trimming and J lost 8 bases; unmatched junction nucleotides: 9. CDR3 in amino acids: CASRRTGPSGYTF. The CDR3 nucleotides read TGTGCCAGCAGACGGACAGGCCCCTCCGGCTACACCTTC.

This clonotype was picked up many times. The rearrangement links TRBV28 to TRBJ2-4; 7 bases match TRBD1. Germline V gives CDR1 MDHEN, CDR2 SYDVKM. The CDR3 loop spans 15 amino acids. Trimming took 0 bases from V and 10 from J; bases not matched to a gene: 9. CDR3: CASSLWAPWDSIQYF. CDR3 DNA sequence: TGTGCCAGCAGTTTATGGGCCCCCTGGGACAGTATTCAGTACTTC.

This clonotype is medium-sized (0.01 to 0.1%) in the sample. This chain joins TRBV12-1 and TRBJ2-1; TRBD2, the table's D call, was not compared with the DNA. TRBV12-1 is given as a pseudogene. The CDR3 spans 15 residues. CDR3: CASSFSGLVSYEQFF. DNA for the CDR3: TGTGCCAGCAGCTTTTCGGGACTAGTTTCCTATGAGCAGTTCTTC.

By share, this clonotype ranks as medium-sized. The chain links TRBV7-2 to TRBJ2-1; weak D call: TRBD2 (7 bases). This CDR3 has 16 residues. Germline assignment: CDR1 SGHTA and CDR2 FQGNSA. Trimming left V 1 base short and J 1 base short, with 11 bases between. CDR3 in amino acids: CASSLEGGGSYNEQFF. The CDR3 bases are TGTGCCAGCAGCTTAGAAGGGGGAGGGTCCTACAATGAGCAGTTCTTC.